This T cell receptor (beta chain) was captured in a study of blood T cell repertoires in COVID-19 (dated by TCRdb to about 2020). About the full investigation: The collaborator samples originated in the United States, Italy and Spain and spanned the acute and convalescent phases of COVID-19. The prospective study material was composed of cDNA or gDNA derived from T cells, B-cell-depleted T cells, or PBMCs. The dataset comprised deeply sampled blood TCRbeta repertoires from subjects exposed to, actively infected with, or recovered from COVID-19. The repertoires were made available in a free public database intended to serve as a resource for research on the immune response to SARS-CoV-2. Samples were obtained from the ongoing ImmuneRACE study (first 160 participants) and from 950 to 1,500 subjects provided by 6 global collaborators. The sample metadata nearly always contained a de-identified subject ID, COVID-19 status, age in years and sex. Where HLA class I and class II types were available, the types were taken from metadata supplied by the sample provider, not from assay-based typing. The study at large found these results: Clinical and demographic metadata were provided uncurated, with the amount varying by source and participant.

The cysteine opens and the phenylalanine closes a CDR3 of 14 amino acids. Only the CDR3 DNA is retained, 42 bases long and in frame from the first base. V was cut back by 3 bases and J by 2 bases, leaving a gap of 8 bases between them. CDR1 is given as LNHDA and CDR2 as SQIVND, both from the germline V gene (reference sequence). Each collaborating institution followed its own protocols to collect whole blood in K2EDTA tubes. For TCRbeta analysis, collaborator samples were shipped as frozen whole blood, as isolated PBMCs, or as DNA extracted from either sample type. The immunoSEQ Assay, a bias-controlled multiplex PCR, was used to amplify TCRbeta CDR3 regions from genomic DNA. The authors' analysis ran thus. The number of nucleated cells in each sample was estimated from the amplification of reference gene primers within the assay. To quantify the absolute abundance of each unique TCRbeta CDR3 rearrangement, sequence reads were collapsed and filtered. For each sample, productive Simpson clonality was calculated by taking the square root of Simpson's diversity index across productive rearrangements. Here the immuneACCESS table is served through TCRdb, limited to in-frame sequences with V and J called. Missing clones are a known gap in these copies; in checked studies unresolved V genes cover under half, and the rest lacks a known reason. D and trimming were read from the DNA, whereas the V and J calls and clone size are those reported in that table. The sample yields 45,000 to 55,000 clones; around 84% were counted once. Less than 4.5% of the sample belongs to the ten largest clones.

As to this clone: Its recognized antigen is unknown. No base quality information exists; no much larger clone differs at one position.

The V and J genes are TRBV19 and TRBJ1-5; the D gene cannot be named for sure. The sequenced material came from peripheral blood. The receptor's source is a man in his fifties with active COVID-19. The CDR3 region: CASSMIGGNQPQHF. The sequence in DNA is TGTGCCAGTAGTATGATAGGAGGCAATCAGCCCCAGCATTTT.